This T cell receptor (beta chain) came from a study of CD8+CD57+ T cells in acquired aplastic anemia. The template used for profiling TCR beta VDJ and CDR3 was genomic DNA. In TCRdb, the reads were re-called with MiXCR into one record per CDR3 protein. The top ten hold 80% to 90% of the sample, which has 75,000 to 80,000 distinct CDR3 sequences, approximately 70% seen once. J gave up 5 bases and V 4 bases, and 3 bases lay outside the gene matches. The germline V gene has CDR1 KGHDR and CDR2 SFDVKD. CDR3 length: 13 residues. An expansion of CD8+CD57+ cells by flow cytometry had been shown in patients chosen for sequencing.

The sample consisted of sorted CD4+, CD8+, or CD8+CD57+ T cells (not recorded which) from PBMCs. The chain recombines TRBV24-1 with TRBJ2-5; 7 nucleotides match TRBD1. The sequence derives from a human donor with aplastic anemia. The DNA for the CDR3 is TGTGCCACCAGTGACCGGGACAGCGAGACCCAGTACTTC. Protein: CATSDRDSETQYF.